This T cell receptor (beta chain) was identified during a study of blood T cell repertoires in COVID-19. Background on the study: Acute-phase and convalescent COVID-19 samples originated in the United States, Italy and Spain. Nucleic acid was either cDNA or gDNA, and it came from T cells, B-cell-depleted T cells, or PBMCs.

Original handling: From reference gene primer amplification, estimates of nucleated cell counts were derived. Measured with immunoSEQ multiplex PCR; TCRdb has only the in-frame clones, and not every one. The DNA was the basis for D and trimming; V, J and clone size are from that table. The sample lists more than 10,000 clones, 88% occurring once. The CDR3 length is 18 residues. Germline lookup yields CDR1 LNHDA and CDR2 SQIVND (reference sequence). J lost 5 bases, V lost 3 bases, and 17 bases had no gene match. This clone was counted between two and nine times. Sequencing input: peripheral blood. This TCR was recovered from a human donor in a cohort sampled during active COVID-19. The chain carries TRBV19 and TRBJ2-5; 8 nucleotides agree with TRBD2. The chain's CDR3 is CASSMDSGGDRSRETQYF. As DNA, the CDR3 is TGTGCCAGTAGTATGGACAGCGGGGGTGACCGAAGTCGGGAGACCCAGTACTTC.